A single sample is the source of the 17 T cell receptor beta chains below, sequenced in a study of early T cells in non-severe SARS-CoV-2 infection. Each CDR3 protein is one row after TCRdb ran MiXCR on the 5' RACE reads. The profile shows some 76,000 distinct CDR3 sequences, roughly 13% of them singletons. Sequencing was done on a sample of whole blood. The receptors stem from an adult who was a healthcare worker with PCR-confirmed SARS-CoV-2 infection or an uninfected control (not recorded which).

The rearrangement links TRBV6-1 to TRBJ1-4; TRBD1 might be the D (6 bases). The CDR3 is made up of 14 amino acids. The germline V gene has CDR1 MNHNS and CDR2 SASEGT. Trimming shortened V by 5 bases and J by 6 bases, and 13 bases separated the two germline ends. CDR3 sequence: CASSSPGQYEKLFF. In DNA form, the CDR3 reads TGTGCCAGCAGTTCACCGGGACAATATGAAAAACTGTTTTTT.

The CDR3 is CASSSRQGPNSPLHF. CDR3 in DNA: TGTGCCAGCAGCTCCCGACAGGGACCTAATTCACCCCTCCACTTT. This chain links TRBV3-1 with TRBJ1-6; 7 bases align to TRBD1. Germline trimming cut 5 bases from V and 6 bases from J; bases unmatched to any gene: 7. Germline V CDR1 and CDR2: LGHDT, YNNKEL (reference sequence). The CDR3 covers 15 residues.

This clonotype has ten or more counts. V is TRBV18 and J is TRBJ2-4; perhaps TRBD2 as D (5 bases). Looked up from germline, CDR1 is KGHSH and CDR2 is LQKENI. V lost 0 bases to trimming and J lost 3 bases, with 12 bases between them. The CDR3 runs to 16 residues. This CDR3 reads CASSPPREPDKNIQYF. The CDR3 coding sequence is TGTGCCAGCTCACCACCGAGGGAGCCGGACAAAAACATTCAGTACTTC.

This clonotype was picked up a small number of times. The rearrangement links TRBV6-1 to TRBJ2-2; TRBD1 might be the D (6 bases). The V end lost 6 bases, the J end lost 4 bases, and 15 bases lay between the germline ends. Germline assignment: CDR1 MNHNS and CDR2 SASEGT. The CDR3 contains 15 residues. This CDR3 reads CASRTGTKTTGELFF. In DNA, the CDR3 is TGTGCCAGCAGGACCGGGACAAAGACCACCGGGGAGCTGTTTTTT.

The gene calls are TRBV19 and TRBJ1-6, with D uncertain. The CDR3 is 14 amino acids. V was clipped by 5 bases and J by 5 bases, with 10 bases between them. Germline assignment: CDR1 LNHDA and CDR2 SQIVND (reference sequence). This CDR3 reads CASSPQTHNSPLHF. The DNA of the CDR3 is TGTGCCAGTAGTCCACAGACTCATAATTCACCCCTCCACTTT.

This chain joins TRBV23-1 and TRBJ1-5; the D gene is possibly TRBD1 (5 bases). TRBV23-1 is an ORF for which the function is uncertain. Trimming removed 4 bases at V and 2 bases at J, with 15 bases between. There are 16 residues in the CDR3. CDR3 amino acids: CASSRWDPPGNQPQHF. CDR3 coding DNA: TGCGCCAGCAGTCGCTGGGACCCTCCCGGCAATCAGCCCCAGCATTTT.

This rearrangement joins TRBV3-1 to TRBJ2-7; 9 bases map to TRBD2. J lost 9 bases, V lost 4 bases, and 7 bases had no gene match. Germline CDR1 and CDR2: LGHDT and YNNKEL (reference sequence). This CDR3 is 13 amino acids long. CDR3 residues: CASSLIAGAPQYF. The CDR3 coding sequence is TGTGCCAGCAGCCTCATAGCGGGGGCCCCGCAGTACTTC.

This clonotype was detected a few times. V is TRBV5-5 and J is TRBJ2-2; 7 positions match TRBD2. The CDR3 loop spans 14 amino acids. Trimming removed 5 bases from V and 5 bases from J; junction bases left unmatched: 6. The V gene's germline CDR1 is SGHKS and CDR2 YYEKEE (reference sequence). CDR3 in DNA: TGTGCCAGCAGTCCTATCGGGGGGACCGGGGAGCTGTTTTTT. It encodes CASSPIGGTGELFF.

There are a few counts of this clonotype. The rearrangement joins TRBV4-2 to TRBJ2-7; TRBD1 agrees at 8 bases. This CDR3 comprises 14 residues. V dropped 4 bases and J dropped 2; count of bases not matched to a gene: 4. The germline gives CDR1 LGHNA, CDR2 YNFKEQ. The CDR3 is CASSRRTGPYEQYF. The CDR3 DNA reads as TGTGCCAGCAGCCGGAGGACAGGGCCCTACGAGCAGTACTTC.

This clonotype showed up just a few times. The chain links TRBV20-1 to TRBJ1-1, with TRBD1 as a possible D gene (5 bases). V lost 5 bases, J lost 0 bases, and 10 bases lay in between. Germline V lookup: CDR1 DFQATT, CDR2 SNEGSKA (reference sequence). The CDR3 totals 13 residues. DNA for the CDR3: TGCAGTGCTGCCCGGGGCCTGAACACTGAAGCTTTCTTT. It yields the protein CSAARGLNTEAFF.

This clonotype was counted ten times or more. This chain uses TRBV29-1 with TRBJ2-5, with 16 bases aligning to TRBD2. Trimming removed 3 bases from V and 5 bases from J; junction bases left unmatched: 6. Germline lookup yields CDR1 SQVTM and CDR2 ANQGSEA. CDR3 length equals 16 residues. This CDR3 reads CSVDGTSGGASETQYF. In DNA, the CDR3 is TGCAGCGTTGATGGGACTAGCGGGGGGGCTTCGGAGACCCAGTACTTC.

This clonotype showed up many times. The chain joins TRBV12-3 or TRBV12-4 to TRBJ1-1; D call uncertain. V gave up 6 bases and J gave up 6 bases, with 8 bases separating them. CDR3 size: 11 residues. The CDR3: CASSITPEAFF. CDR3 DNA sequence: TGTGCCAGCAGCATTACCCCTGAAGCTTTCTTT.

This CDR3 is CASSLPWGQDEQYF. The CDR3 DNA is TGTGCCAGCAGCCTCCCGTGGGGCCAGGACGAGCAGTACTTC. The rearrangement links TRBV7-6 to TRBJ2-7, with D tentatively TRBD1 (5 bases). Trimming cost V 5 bases and J 5 bases, with 16 bases left between them. Germline loops: CDR1 SGHVS, CDR2 FNYEAQ. The CDR3 runs 14 residues.

The chain employs TRBV7-2 and TRBJ2-5, with 15 positions matching TRBD2. J gave up 5 bases and V 4 bases, and 5 bases lay outside the gene matches. This CDR3 has 16 residues. The germline V gene encodes CDR1 SGHTA and CDR2 FQGNSA. The CDR3 DNA reads as TGTGCCAGCAGCTCCGGACTAGCGGGGGGGCCGGAGACCCAGTACTTC. Amino acids: CASSSGLAGGPETQYF.

This clonotype was detected a few times. The chain combines TRBV7-2 with TRBJ2-7; TRBD1 matches at 8 bases. This CDR3 has 14 residues. V gave up 4 bases and J gave up 2 bases; unmatched junction bases: 4. Germline CDR1 SGHTA, CDR2 FQGNSA. DNA of the CDR3: TGTGCCAGCAGCTACGACAGGGGACCCTACGAGCAGTACTTC. It translates to CASSYDRGPYEQYF.

The chain is built from TRBV28 and TRBJ2-7; D is possibly TRBD1 (5 bases). The CDR3 covers 15 residues. Trimming stripped 6 bases from V and 3 bases from J, with 18 bases between. Germline-derived CDR1 and CDR2 are MDHEN and SYDVKM. Written as DNA, the CDR3 is TGTGCCAGCAGCCCCGGACAAAGTGAGCTCTACGAGCAGTACTTC. Protein: CASSPGQSELYEQYF.

The sample holds many counts of this clonotype. The V call is TRBV6-2 or TRBV6-3, the J call TRBJ2-2; 8 bases align to TRBD1. V shed 1 base and J 5 bases; nucleotides not matched to a gene: 9. CDR1 and CDR2 (germline): MNHEY, SVGEGT. The CDR3 covers 17 residues. The CDR3 bases are TGTGCCAGCAGTTACTTCCCTATCAGGGGGCAGACCGGGGAGCTGTTTTTT. Protein: CASSYFPIRGQTGELFF.